One sample yielded the 18 T cell receptor beta chains listed below, sequenced in a study of beta chain features in type 1 diabetes. TCRB transcripts that were expressed got sequenced, as all of the isolated RNA had been reverse transcribed. Generated by immunoSEQ multiplex PCR, the TCRdb table keeps only in-frame clones and is missing some. The table shows 140,000 or so clones, with 9% to 9.5% occurring only once. What was sequenced was central memory CD4+ T cells from blood. The source is a man between 18 and 35 years old in good health.

In regard to this clone: The sample contains more than one DNA sequence encoding this CDR3. The chain couples TRBV30 to TRBJ1-6; D call uncertain. Germline assignment: CDR1 GTSNPN and CDR2 SVGIG (reference sequence). This CDR3 comprises 11 residues. V was cut by 0 bases and J by 9 bases, with 3 bases left in between. The chain's CDR3 is CAWSVLSPLHF. In DNA, the CDR3 is TGTGCCTGGAGTGTCCTTTCACCCCTCCACTTT. The entire variable domain, with the rest obtained from reference TRBV30 and TRBJ1-6, is as follows: SQTIHQWPATLVQPVGSPLSLECTVEGTSNPNLYWYRQAAGRGLQLLFYSVGIGQISSEVPQNLSASRPQDRQFILSSKKLLLSDSGFYLCAWSVLSPLHFGNGTRLTVT.

This clone was seen only a few times. The chain joins TRBV7-3 to TRBJ2-7; D gene uncertain. CDR1 is SGHTA and CDR2 is FQGTGA in the germline V gene. The CDR3 is 13 residues long. Trimming pared 5 bases from V and 2 bases from J, leaving 10 bases between. The CDR3 loop is CASSPGTPYEQYF. The CDR3 DNA reads as TGTGCCAGCAGCCCAGGAACTCCCTACGAGCAGTACTTC.

This chain joins TRBV30 and TRBJ1-2; a possible D gene is TRBD1 (5 bases). The V gene's germline CDR1 is GTSNPN and CDR2 SVGIG (reference sequence). The CDR3 contains 13 residues. Trimming cost V 3 bases and J 1 base, with 9 bases left between them. The CDR3: CAWRQDNNYGYTF. The CDR3, as DNA: TGTGCCTGGAGACAGGATAATAACTATGGCTACACCTTC.

In nucleotides, the CDR3 is TGTGCCAGCAGACGGACTAGCGCAGATACGCAGTATTTT. Its translation is CASRRTSADTQYF. This chain joins TRBV27 and TRBJ2-3; 9 nucleotides align to TRBD2. This CDR3 is 13 amino acids long. CDR1 is MNHEY, CDR2 SMNVEV, per germline (reference sequence). The V gene end was trimmed by 6 bases and the J gene end by 4 bases; junction bases not matched to a gene: 2.

In this sample, this clone turned up a few times. The V and J genes are TRBV19 and TRBJ2-2; a weak D match, TRBD1 (5 bases). The CDR3 consists of 15 residues. Trimming took off 3 bases at V and 2 bases at J, with 10 bases between the two ends. The germline V gene encodes CDR1 LNHDA and CDR2 SQIVND (reference sequence). For the CDR3, the DNA is TGTGCCAGTAGTATTTTGGACACCAACACCGGGGAGCTGTTTTTT. Translating it yields CASSILDTNTGELFF.

In this sample, this clone turned up a few times. This chain connects TRBV6-6 to TRBJ2-1; 12 bases map to TRBD2. Trimming removed 5 bases from V and 3 bases from J; junction bases left unmatched: 5. Germline CDR1 reads MNHNY; CDR2 reads SVGAGI (reference sequence). The CDR3 contains 16 residues. CDR3 in amino acids: CASSTRTSGNYNEQFF. Written as DNA, the CDR3 is TGTGCCAGCAGTACCCGGACTAGCGGGAACTACAATGAGCAGTTCTTC.

This clone was counted many times. The chain recombines TRBV7-9 with TRBJ2-7, with TRBD2 matching over 10 bases. Germline V lookup: CDR1 SEHNR, CDR2 FQNEAQ (reference sequence). After removal of 5 bases from V and 4 bases from J, the junction contained 8 bases not matched to a gene. The CDR3 totals 15 residues. The CDR3 loop reads CASSPGLAKDYEQYF. DNA of the CDR3: TGTGCCAGCAGCCCGGGACTAGCGAAAGATTACGAGCAGTACTTC.

The V call is TRBV27, the J call TRBJ1-4; D gene unclear. With 2 bases removed from V and 5 bases from J, the gap between germline ends came to 6 bases. The CDR3 sequence is 13 residues long. The germline CDR1 and CDR2 sequences are MNHEY and SMNVEV (reference sequence). CDR3 sequence reads: CASSLRENEKLFF. The CDR3 coding sequence is TGTGCCAGCAGTTTACGGGAAAATGAAAAACTGTTTTTT.

The chain combines TRBV10-2 with TRBJ1-1; 9 nucleotides align to TRBD1. Trimming cost V 4 bases and J 3 bases; bases outside gene matches: 3. The germline CDR1 and CDR2 sequences are WSHSY and SAAADI. The CDR3 has 14 residues. CDR3 sequence (DNA): TGCGCCAGCAGTGTACAGGGGGCCCACACTGAAGCTTTCTTT. It specifies CASSVQGAHTEAFF.

The chain links TRBV11-2 to TRBJ2-2, with D maybe TRBD2 (7 bases). V dropped 3 bases and J dropped 4 bases, with 12 bases sitting between them. The V gene's germline CDR1 is SGHAT and CDR2 FQNNGV. CDR3 length: 15 amino acids. The DNA of the CDR3 is TGTGCCAGCAGCTTCGATGCGGGGGCCACCGGGGAGCTGTTTTTT. This sequence encodes CASSFDAGATGELFF.

This chain joins TRBV14 and TRBJ2-5; 8 nucleotides agree with TRBD2. CDR3 length: 16 residues. CDR1 is SGHDN and CDR2 is FVKESK in the germline V gene. V lost 4 bases and J lost 3; bases outside the gene matches: 10. The CDR3 is CASSLLWTGGEETQYF. The CDR3 DNA reads as TGTGCCAGCAGCCTCTTGTGGACGGGGGGGGAAGAGACCCAGTACTTC.

The rearrangement links TRBV6-1 to TRBJ1-5; D remains unclear. The CDR3 totals 15 residues. Per germline, CDR1 MNHNS and CDR2 SASEGT. V was cut by 5 bases and J by 3 bases, with 14 bases left in between. This CDR3 reads CASSPAGGVNQPQHF. Written as DNA, the CDR3 is TGTGCCAGCAGTCCAGCGGGAGGTGTCAATCAGCCCCAGCATTTT.

This clone was observed a handful of times. The V and J genes are TRBV7-2 and TRBJ1-5, with D possibly matching TRBD1 (5 bases). CDR3 size: 12 residues. Trimming cost V 3 bases and J 6 bases, with 6 bases left between them. Germline-derived CDR1 and CDR2 are SGHTA and FQGNSA. The DNA of the CDR3 is TGTGCCAGCAGCTTTCAGGGTCAGCCCCAGCATTTT. It translates to CASSFQGQPQHF.

This clone has just a few counts. The genes are TRBV6-5 and TRBJ1-5; 9 bases agree with TRBD1. CDR1 is MNHEY and CDR2 is SVGAGI in the germline V gene. The CDR3 extends over 15 amino acids. The J segment lost 6 bases and the V segment lost 4 bases, leaving 7 bases of the junction unmatched. In nucleotides, the CDR3 is TGTGCCAGCAGTTCTACAGGGACAGGGACTCAGCCCCAGCATTTT. Encoded protein: CASSSTGTGTQPQHF.

This clone was detected only a few times. The J gene is TRBJ2-7, the V gene TRBV7-9; TRBD1 aligns across 7 bases. Germline-derived CDR1 and CDR2 are SEHNR and FQNEAQ (reference sequence). V lost 2 bases, J lost 2 bases, and 3 bases stayed unmatched. CDR3 size: 14 residues. In DNA form, the CDR3 reads TGTGCCAGCAGCTTAAGTCAGGGGGCCTACGAGCAGTACTTC. It encodes CASSLSQGAYEQYF.

The chain links TRBV5-8 to TRBJ1-2; 12 nucleotides align to TRBD1. This CDR3 spans 15 amino acids. Germline CDR1 is SGHTS and CDR2 is YDEGEE. The J segment lost 7 bases and the V segment lost 0 bases, leaving 4 bases of the junction unmatched. As DNA, the CDR3 is TGTGCCAGCAGCTTGGAGGGACAGGGGGCGCGTGGCTACACCTTC. This codes for CASSLEGQGARGYTF.

This clone came up a few times. The V gene is TRBV4-1, the J gene TRBJ2-3; possible D gene TRBD1, 5 bases. CDR1 MGHRA and CDR2 YSYEKL come from the germline V gene. This CDR3 has 16 residues. V gave up 5 bases and J gave up 3 bases, with 18 bases separating them. CDR3 sequence: CASSYPGRTRTDTQYF. The CDR3 region has the DNA TGCGCCAGCAGCTACCCAGGGCGCACACGGACAGATACGCAGTATTTT.

The chain couples TRBV5-1 to TRBJ2-7; D is perhaps TRBD2 (6 bases). The CDR3 consists of 14 residues. V lost 2 bases to trimming and J lost 2 bases, with 11 bases between them. Germline values: CDR1 SGHRS, CDR2 YFSETQ. The CDR3 nucleotides read TGCGCCAGCAGCTTAGGGACTTTAGCCTACGAGCAGTACTTC. Residues: CASSLGTLAYEQYF.